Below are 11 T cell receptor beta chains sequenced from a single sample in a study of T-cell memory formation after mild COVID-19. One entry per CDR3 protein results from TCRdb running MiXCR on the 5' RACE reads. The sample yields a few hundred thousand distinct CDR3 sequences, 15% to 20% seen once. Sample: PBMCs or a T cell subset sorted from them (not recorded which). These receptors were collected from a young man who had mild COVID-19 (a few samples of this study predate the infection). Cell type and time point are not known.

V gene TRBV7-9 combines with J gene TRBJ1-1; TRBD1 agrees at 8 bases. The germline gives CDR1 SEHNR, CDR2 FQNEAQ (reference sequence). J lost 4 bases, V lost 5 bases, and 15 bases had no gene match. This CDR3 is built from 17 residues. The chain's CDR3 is CASSPHLNLDRGTEAFF. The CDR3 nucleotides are TGTGCCAGCAGCCCCCACTTGAACCTTGACAGGGGCACTGAAGCTTTCTTT. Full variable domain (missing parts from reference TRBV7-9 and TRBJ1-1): DTGVSQNPRHKITKRGQNVTFRCDPISEHNRLYWYRQTLGQGPEFLTYFQNEAQLEKSRLLSDRFSAERPKGSFSTLEIQRTEQGDSAMYLCASSPHLNLDRGTEAFFGQGTRLTVV.

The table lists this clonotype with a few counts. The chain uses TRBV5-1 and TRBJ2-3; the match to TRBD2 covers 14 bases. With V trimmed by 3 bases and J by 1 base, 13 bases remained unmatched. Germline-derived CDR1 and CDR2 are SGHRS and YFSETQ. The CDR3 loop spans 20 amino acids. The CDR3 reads CASSSRIGTSGGLRTDTQYF. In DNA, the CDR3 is TGCGCCAGCAGCTCCCGCATCGGGACTAGCGGGGGCCTCCGCACAGATACGCAGTATTTT. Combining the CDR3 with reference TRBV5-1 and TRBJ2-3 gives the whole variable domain KAGVTQTPRYLIKTRGQQVTLSCSPISGHRSVSWYQQTPGQGLQFLFEYFSETQRNKGNFPGRFSGRQFSNSRSEMNVSTLELGDSALYLCASSSRIGTSGGLRTDTQYFGPGTRLTVL.

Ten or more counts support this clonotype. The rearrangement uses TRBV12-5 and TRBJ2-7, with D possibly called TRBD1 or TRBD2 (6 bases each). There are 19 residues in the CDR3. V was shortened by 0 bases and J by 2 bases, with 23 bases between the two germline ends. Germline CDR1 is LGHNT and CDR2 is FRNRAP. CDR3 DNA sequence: TGTGCTAGTGGTTTGGTCTTAAGGGGGGTTCTTCTGGAGCCCTACGAGCAGTACTTC. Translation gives CASGLVLRGVLLEPYEQYF.

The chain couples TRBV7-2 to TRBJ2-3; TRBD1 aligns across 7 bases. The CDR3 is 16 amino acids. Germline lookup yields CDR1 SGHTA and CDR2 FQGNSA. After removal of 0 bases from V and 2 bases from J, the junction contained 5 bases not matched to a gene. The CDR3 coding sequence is TGTGCCAGCAGCTTAGCCCGGGACAGCAACACAGATACGCAGTATTTT. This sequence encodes CASSLARDSNTDTQYF. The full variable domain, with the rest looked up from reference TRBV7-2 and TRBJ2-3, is GAGVSQSPSNKVTEKGKDVELRCDPISGHTALYWYRQSLGQGLEFLIYFQGNSAPDKSGLPSDRFSAERTGGSVSTLTIQRTQQEDSAVYLCASSLARDSNTDTQYFGPGTRLTVL.

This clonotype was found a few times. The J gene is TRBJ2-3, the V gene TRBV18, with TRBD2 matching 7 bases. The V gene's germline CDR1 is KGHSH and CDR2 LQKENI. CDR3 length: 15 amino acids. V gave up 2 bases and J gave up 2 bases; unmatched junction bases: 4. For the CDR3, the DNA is TGTGCCAGCTCACCAATAAGCGGGGTCACAGATACGCAGTATTTT. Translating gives CASSPISGVTDTQYF.

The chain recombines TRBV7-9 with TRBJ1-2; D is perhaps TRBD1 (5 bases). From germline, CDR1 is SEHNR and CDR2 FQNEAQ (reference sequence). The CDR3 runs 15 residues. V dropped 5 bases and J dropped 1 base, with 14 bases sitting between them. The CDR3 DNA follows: TGTGCCAGCAGCCCCCGGGACCGAAATAACTATGGCTACACCTTC. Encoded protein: CASSPRDRNNYGYTF.

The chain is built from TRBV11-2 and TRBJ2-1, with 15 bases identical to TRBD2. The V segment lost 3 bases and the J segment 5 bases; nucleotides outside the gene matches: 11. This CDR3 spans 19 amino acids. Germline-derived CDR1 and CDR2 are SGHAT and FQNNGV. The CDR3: CASSLLLGLAGGRDNEQFF. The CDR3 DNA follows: TGTGCCAGCAGCTTGCTACTTGGACTAGCGGGGGGGCGAGACAATGAGCAGTTCTTC.

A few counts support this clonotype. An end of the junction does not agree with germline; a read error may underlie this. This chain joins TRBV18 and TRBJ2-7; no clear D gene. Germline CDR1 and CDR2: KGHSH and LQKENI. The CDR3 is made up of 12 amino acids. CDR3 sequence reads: CASSSPENEQYF. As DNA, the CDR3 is TGTGCCAGCTCATCACCGGAAAACGAGCAGTACTTC.

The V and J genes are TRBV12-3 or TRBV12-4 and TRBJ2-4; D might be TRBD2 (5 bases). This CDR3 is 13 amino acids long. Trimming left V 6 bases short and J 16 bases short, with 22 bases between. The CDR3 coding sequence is TGTGCCAGCAGCCTGGACTCTCCAATAGGGTCCTACTTC. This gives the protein CASSLDSPIGSYF.

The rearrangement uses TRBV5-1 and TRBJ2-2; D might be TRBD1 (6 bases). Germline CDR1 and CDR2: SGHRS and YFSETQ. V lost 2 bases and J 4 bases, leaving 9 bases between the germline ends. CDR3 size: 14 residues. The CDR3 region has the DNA TGCGCCAGCAGCTTTCCGGACAGCACCGGGGAGCTGTTTTTT. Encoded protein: CASSFPDSTGELFF.

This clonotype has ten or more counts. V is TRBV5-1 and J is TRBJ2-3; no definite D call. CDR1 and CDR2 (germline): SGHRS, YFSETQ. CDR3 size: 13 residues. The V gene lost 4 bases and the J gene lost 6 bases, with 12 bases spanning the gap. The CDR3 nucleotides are TGCGCCAGCAGCCAGAGCTCGCGGGATACGCAGTATTTT. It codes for CASSQSSRDTQYF.